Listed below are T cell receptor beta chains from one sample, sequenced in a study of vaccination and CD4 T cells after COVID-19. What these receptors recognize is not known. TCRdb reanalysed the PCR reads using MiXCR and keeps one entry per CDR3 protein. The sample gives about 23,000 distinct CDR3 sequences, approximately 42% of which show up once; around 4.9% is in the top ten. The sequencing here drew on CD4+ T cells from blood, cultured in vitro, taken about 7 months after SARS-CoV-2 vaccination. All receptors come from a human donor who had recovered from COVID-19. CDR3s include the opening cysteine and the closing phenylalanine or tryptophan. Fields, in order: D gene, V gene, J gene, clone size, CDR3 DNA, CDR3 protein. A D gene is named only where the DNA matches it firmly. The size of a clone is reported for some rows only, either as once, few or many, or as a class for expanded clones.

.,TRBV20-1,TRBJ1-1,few,TGCGTAACGGCCCAGGGAGTAACTGAAGCTTTCTTT,CVTAQGVTEAFF
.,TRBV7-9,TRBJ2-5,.,TGTGCCAGCAGCTTAGTGGGAGGGGGTTACGAGACCCAGTACTTC,CASSLVGGGYETQYF
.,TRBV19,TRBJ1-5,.,TGTGCCAGTAGTAGGGGACGGAGTGGCGTCCAGCCCCAGCATTTT,CASSRGRSGVQPQHF
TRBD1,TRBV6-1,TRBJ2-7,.,TGTGCCAGCAGGGGGGACAGCTACGAGCAGTACTTC,CASRGDSYEQYF
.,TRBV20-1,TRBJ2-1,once,TGCAGTGCTAGTCAGCTCTCGGTAATGGACAATGAGCAGTTCTTC,CSASQLSVMDNEQFF
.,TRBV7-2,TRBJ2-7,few,TGTGCCAGCAGTGGGAAGATGGCGGGTTGGAATTACGAGCAGTACTTC,CASSGKMAGWNYEQYF
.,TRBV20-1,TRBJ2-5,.,TGCAGTGCTAGCCCCCGTGAAGAGACCCAGTACTTC,CSASPREETQYF
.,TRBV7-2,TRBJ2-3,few,TGTGCCAGCAGCTTAGCTGGAAGGACAGATACGCAGTATTTT,CASSLAGRTDTQYF
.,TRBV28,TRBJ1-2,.,TGTGCCAGCAGTTACGAGGGGAGGTATAGCTATGGCTACACCTTC,CASSYEGRYSYGYTF
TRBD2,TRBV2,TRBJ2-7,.,TGTGCCAGCAGTGCGGGACTAAGGTCCTACGAGCAGTACTTC,CASSAGLRSYEQYF
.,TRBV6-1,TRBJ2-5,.,TGTGCCAGCGAGAGCAGGGACCAAGAGACCCAGTACTTC,CASESRDQETQYF
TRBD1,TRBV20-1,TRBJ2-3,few,TGCAGTGCTAGGGGGGGACAGGGGGCCCCAGATACGCAGTATTTT,CSARGGQGAPDTQYF
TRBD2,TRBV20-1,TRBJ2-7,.,TGCAGTGCTAGAGATCGCGCGGGAGGGTCCTACGAGCAGTACTTC,CSARDRAGGSYEQYF
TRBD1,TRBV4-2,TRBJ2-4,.,TGTGCCAGCAGCCCTTTGATTGACAGGGGGAACATTCAGTACTTC,CASSPLIDRGNIQYF
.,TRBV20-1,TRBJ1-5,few,TGCAGTGCTAGATCAGGGAGTAAAGTAGGCCATCAGCCCCAGCATTTT,CSARSGSKVGHQPQHF
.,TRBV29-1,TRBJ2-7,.,TGCAGCGTTTTGGGCAGCGCTTCGAGCTCCTACGAGCAGTACTTC,CSVLGSASSSYEQYF
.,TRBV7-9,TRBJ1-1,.,TGTGCCAGCAGCCCCGGGGCCAGATGGAACACTGAAGCTTTCTTT,CASSPGARWNTEAFF
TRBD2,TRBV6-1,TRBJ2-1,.,TGTGCCAGCAGTATTCCCCCGCTAGCGGGAGGACGGGACAATGAGCAGTTCTTC,CASSIPPLAGGRDNEQFF
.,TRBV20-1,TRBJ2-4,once,TGCAGTGCTAAGAACCTAGGGGGTAACATTCAGTACTTC,CSAKNLGGNIQYF
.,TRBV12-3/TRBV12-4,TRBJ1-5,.,TGTGCCAGCAGCGCGCCAAATCAGCCCCAGCATTTT,CASSAPNQPQHF